Listed below are T cell receptor beta chains from one sample, sequenced in a study of CD8 T cells in Susac syndrome. TCRdb fed the immunoSEQ multiplex PCR reads into MiXCR, producing one record per CDR3 protein. The sample has some 150,000 distinct CDR3 sequences; 85% to 95% are singletons. The sample comprised CD4+ T cells from PBMCs. These receptors came from a human donor with Susac syndrome. The CDR3 runs from the conserved cysteine through the conserved F or W. D genes are given only for firm matches. Clone size is given for some rows only: seen once, a few or many times, or a class if the clone is expanded.

abundance	v_gene	j_gene	d_gene	CDR3nt	CDR3aa
.	TRBV10-3	TRBJ2-7	TRBD1	TGTGCCATGGGCGGACTGGCAGGGGGCCAGCGGGAGCAGTACTTC	CAMGGLAGGQREQYF
.	TRBV5-6	TRBJ2-2	.	TGTGCCAGCAGCGGGCAGTTCTTTGGACGGTCGAACACCGGGGAGCTGTTTTTT	CASSGQFFGRSNTGELFF
.	TRBV12-3/TRBV12-4	TRBJ1-1	TRBD1	TGTGCCAGCAGTTTGGGCTGGACAGGGTCGGGATCTGAAGCTTTCTTT	CASSLGWTGSGSEAFF
.	TRBV20-1	TRBJ2-2	.	TGCAGTGCTCGAGAGGTGGGGTCCAGGGAGGAGCTGTTTTTT	CSAREVGSREELFF
once	TRBV7-9	TRBJ2-1	.	TGTGCCAGCAGCGGGGGGGCCTCTGGGTCCTACAATGAGCAGTTCTTC	CASSGGASGSYNEQFF
.	TRBV5-6	TRBJ1-6	TRBD1	TGTGCCAGCAGCTGGGCGACAGGGGACGCGGAATCACCCCTCCACTTT	CASSWATGDAESPLHF
.	TRBV6-6	TRBJ1-1	TRBD1	TGTGCCAGCAGTCAAAACCCACAGGGGACTGAAGCTTTCTTT	CASSQNPQGTEAFF
.	TRBV7-3	TRBJ2-1	TRBD2	TGTGCCAGCAGCTCACTAGCGGGGGCGGACAATGAGCAGTTCTTC	CASSSLAGADNEQFF
once	TRBV29-1	TRBJ2-1	.	TGCAGCGTTGCATGGTGGGGGGTAAACAATGAGCAGTTCTTC	CSVAWWGVNNEQFF
.	TRBV20-1	TRBJ2-4	.	TGCAGTGCTGTTGACAGAAACAAAAACATTCAGTACTTC	CSAVDRNKNIQYF
.	TRBV5-1	TRBJ2-1	.	TGCGCCAGCGTCGCCGGGGGACTGAGGGGTACTGAGCAGTTCTTC	CASVAGGLRGTEQFF
.	TRBV15	TRBJ2-7	TRBD1	TGTGCCACCAGCAGAGCGGGACAGTCCTACGAGCAGTACTTC	CATSRAGQSYEQYF
.	TRBV19	TRBJ2-2	TRBD1	TGTGCCAGTAGGGGACAGGGGGCCGGGGAGCTGTTTTTT	CASRGQGAGELFF
.	TRBV2	TRBJ1-1	.	TGTGCCAGCAGTACCGGGACCACTGAAGCTTTCTTT	CASSTGTTEAFF
.	TRBV9	TRBJ2-3	TRBD2	TGTGCCAGCAGCGGGGGCACGCGGGGGAGGGATACGCAGTATTTT	CASSGGTRGRDTQYF
.	TRBV19	TRBJ1-6	.	TGTGCCAGTAGTATGGACGCGGATTCACCCCTCCACTTT	CASSMDADSPLHF
.	TRBV10-3	TRBJ2-1	.	TGTGCCATCAGTGAGTCTGAAGGCTCAAATGAGCAGTTCTTC	CAISESEGSNEQFF
.	TRBV4-3	TRBJ1-5	TRBD1	TGCGCCAGCAGCCTGGGACAGACTGATCAGCCCCAGCATTTT	CASSLGQTDQPQHF
.	TRBV7-2	TRBJ2-2	TRBD2	TGTGCCAGCAGACCTCGGACTAGCTCGAACACCGGGGAGCTGTTTTTT	CASRPRTSSNTGELFF
.	TRBV20-1	TRBJ1-1	.	TGCAGTGCCTACGCAGGACAGACTGAAGCTTTCTTT	CSAYAGQTEAFF
.	TRBV6-6	TRBJ2-3	.	TGTGCCAGCAGTTACTCCGGGGGAAGCACAGATACGCAGTATTTT	CASSYSGGSTDTQYF
.	TRBV12-3/TRBV12-4	TRBJ1-6	.	TGTGCCAGCCAGCTCTCCTATAATTCACCCCTCCACTTT	CASQLSYNSPLHF
.	TRBV29-1	TRBJ1-1	.	TGCAGCGTTGCCCTTATGAACACTGAAGCTTTCTTT	CSVALMNTEAFF
.	TRBV27	TRBJ1-1	.	TGTGCCAGCAGTTTATGGGGGAACACTGAAGCTTTCTTT	CASSLWGNTEAFF
.	TRBV24-1	TRBJ2-3	.	TGTGCCACCAGTGATTCTAACAGGGCAGATACGCAGTATTTT	CATSDSNRADTQYF
.	TRBV20-1	TRBJ1-5	.	TGCAGTGCTACTCCCGCCGGGGGTATCTCCAATCAGCCCCAGCATTTT	CSATPAGGISNQPQHF
.	TRBV7-2	TRBJ1-3	.	TGTGCCAGCAGCTTAGCAGCCATCGGGAGCACCATATATTTT	CASSLAAIGSTIYF
few	TRBV27	TRBJ2-4	.	TGTGCCAGCAGTTTATGGGGGGGGGCATCCAAAAACATTCAGTACTTC	CASSLWGGASKNIQYF
.	TRBV19	TRBJ2-7	.	TGTGCCAGTACCGGGCAGGTGGGGGAGCAGTACTTC	CASTGQVGEQYF
.	TRBV7-9	TRBJ1-5	TRBD1	TGTGCCAGCAGCCTAGGACAGGGGCATAGCAATCAGCCCCAGCATTTT	CASSLGQGHSNQPQHF
.	TRBV27	TRBJ1-2	.	TGTGCCAGCAGTTTCCGGGGGTCCTATGGCTACACCTTC	CASSFRGSYGYTF
.	TRBV15	TRBJ2-1	.	TGTGCCACCAGCAGATCCGGACAGTCACGCCAGTTCTTC	CATSRSGQSRQFF
.	TRBV5-1	TRBJ1-4	TRBD1	TGCGCCAGCAGCTCCGGGACAGGGGTAGAAAAACTGTTTTTT	CASSSGTGVEKLFF
.	TRBV20-1	TRBJ2-5	.	TGCAGTGCTAGAGTCACCGGGCAAGAGACCCAGTACTTC	CSARVTGQETQYF
.	TRBV12-3/TRBV12-4	TRBJ2-3	TRBD1	TGTGCCAGCAGTTTAGGGGACAGTTCGTTGGATACGCAGTATTTT	CASSLGDSSLDTQYF
.	TRBV20-1	TRBJ2-7	.	TGCAGTGCTAGGGAGGTCGCTACCACTACGCAGCAGTACTTC	CSAREVATTTQQYF
.	TRBV5-1	TRBJ2-5	TRBD1	TGCGCCAGCAGCATCGGGACAGGGGGTTCTCGAGAGACCCAGTACTTC	CASSIGTGGSRETQYF
.	TRBV29-1	TRBJ2-1	TRBD2	TGCAGCGTTGCAGCGGGGGGGCGCAATGAGCAGTTCTTC	CSVAAGGRNEQFF
once	TRBV20-1	TRBJ2-5	.	TGCAGTGCTAGACGAACACAGGAGGAGGGGGCCCAGTACTTC	CSARRTQEEGAQYF
.	TRBV20-1	TRBJ2-3	TRBD1	TGCAGTGCTAGAGGTCCGGGACAGGGTCTTGTAGATACGCAGTATTTT	CSARGPGQGLVDTQYF
.	TRBV29-1	TRBJ1-2	.	TGCAGCGTGGGGGACATTAATGGCTACACCTTC	CSVGDINGYTF
.	TRBV5-1	TRBJ1-2	.	TGCGCCAGCGGCCCGAATAACTATGGCTACACCTTC	CASGPNNYGYTF
.	TRBV12-3/TRBV12-4	TRBJ2-1	TRBD2	TGTGCCAGCAGCCGGGGACTAGTTGGTAACAATGAGCAGTTCTTC	CASSRGLVGNNEQFF
once	TRBV7-2	TRBJ1-1	.	TGTGCCAGCAGCCTACACAGGGACCGGGGCACTGAAGCTTTCTTT	CASSLHRDRGTEAFF
once	TRBV16	TRBJ1-5	.	TGTGCCAGCAGCCGCACAGGGAGAGGGGGTCAGCCCCAGCATTTT	CASSRTGRGGQPQHF
.	TRBV3-1	TRBJ1-5	TRBD1	TGTGCCAGCAGCCAGAGGACAGGGGGGCAGCCCCAGCATTTT	CASSQRTGGQPQHF
.	TRBV20-1	TRBJ2-7	TRBD1	TGCAGTGCTAGAGTAGGACAGGGGGCGGGCGAGCAGTACTTC	CSARVGQGAGEQYF
.	TRBV20-1	TRBJ1-1	.	TGCAGTGTGATGCGGGCAGGGGCCAAGAACACTGAAGCTTTCTTT	CSVMRAGAKNTEAFF